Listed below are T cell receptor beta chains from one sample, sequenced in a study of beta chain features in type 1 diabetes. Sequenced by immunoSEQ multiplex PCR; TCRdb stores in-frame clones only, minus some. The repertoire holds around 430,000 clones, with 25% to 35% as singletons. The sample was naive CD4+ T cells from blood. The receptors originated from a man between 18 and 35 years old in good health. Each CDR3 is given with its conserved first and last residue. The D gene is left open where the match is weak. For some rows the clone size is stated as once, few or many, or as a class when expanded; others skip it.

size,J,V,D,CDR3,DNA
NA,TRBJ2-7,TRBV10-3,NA,CAISEPASYEQYF,TGTGCCATCAGTGAGCCAGCCTCCTACGAGCAGTACTTC
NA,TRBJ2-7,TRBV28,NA,CASAALYEQYF,TGTGCCAGCGCCGCCCTCTACGAGCAGTACTTC
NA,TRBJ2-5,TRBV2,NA,CASRGQPQETQYF,TGTGCCAGCAGGGGCCAACCGCAAGAGACCCAGTACTTC
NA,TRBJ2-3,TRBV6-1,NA,CASGAATDTQYF,TGTGCCAGCGGGGCAGCGACGGATACGCAGTATTTT
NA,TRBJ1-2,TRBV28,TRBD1,CASSRTGLSGYTF,TGTGCCAGCAGCCGGACAGGGTTGAGCGGCTACACCTTC
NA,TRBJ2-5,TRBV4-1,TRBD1,CASSQADRGETQYF,TGCGCCAGCAGCCAAGCTGACAGGGGTGAGACCCAGTACTTC
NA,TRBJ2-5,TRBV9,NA,CASSGAGGETQYF,TGTGCCAGCAGCGGTGCTGGGGGAGAGACCCAGTACTTC
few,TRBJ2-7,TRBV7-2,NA,CASSLGGVGTYGQYF,TGTGCCAGCAGCTTAGGAGGGGTAGGGACCTACGGGCAGTACTTC
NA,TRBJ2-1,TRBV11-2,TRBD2,CASSLRIAGDNEQFF,TGTGCCAGCAGCTTAAGGATAGCGGGCGACAATGAGCAGTTCTTC
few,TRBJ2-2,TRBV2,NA,CASRDPLRVKGGELFF,TGTGCCAGCAGGGACCCTCTGCGGGTGAAGGGCGGGGAGCTGTTTTTT
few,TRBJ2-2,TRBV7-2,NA,CASSRDISANTGELFF,TGTGCCAGCAGCAGGGACATCTCGGCGAACACCGGGGAGCTGTTTTTT
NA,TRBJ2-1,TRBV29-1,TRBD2,CSVRTSGKRPNNEQFF,TGCAGCGTTCGGACTAGCGGGAAAAGACCCAACAATGAGCAGTTCTTC
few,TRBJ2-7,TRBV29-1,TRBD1,CSVSGGTYEQYF,TGCAGCGTGTCAGGGGGCACCTACGAGCAGTACTTC
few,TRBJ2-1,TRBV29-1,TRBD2,CSASPRTSGGLWNEQFF,TGCAGCGCCAGCCCCCGGACTAGCGGGGGCCTGTGGAATGAGCAGTTCTTC
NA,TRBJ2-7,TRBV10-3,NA,CATHDLMTGNSYEQYF,TGTGCCACCCACGACCTAATGACAGGAAACTCCTACGAGCAGTACTTC
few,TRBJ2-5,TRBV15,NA,CATSRDPAQETQYF,TGTGCCACCAGCAGAGATCCGGCTCAAGAGACCCAGTACTTC
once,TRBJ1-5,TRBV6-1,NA,CASRTGSHQPQHF,TGTGCCAGCCGTACAGGGTCGCATCAGCCCCAGCATTTT
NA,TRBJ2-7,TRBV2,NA,CASSDVRGYAQYF,TGTGCCAGCAGTGACGTACGGGGGTACGCGCAGTACTTC
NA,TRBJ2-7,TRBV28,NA,CASSSGTGPYEQYF,TGTGCCAGCAGTTCCGGGACTGGGCCCTACGAGCAGTACTTC
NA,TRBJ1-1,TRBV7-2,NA,CASSLAGTQNTEAFF,TGTGCCAGCAGCTTAGCCGGGACACAGAACACTGAAGCTTTCTTT
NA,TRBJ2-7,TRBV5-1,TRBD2,CATRILSSGIAEQYF,TGCGCCACCAGGATCCTATCTAGCGGGATAGCCGAGCAGTACTTC
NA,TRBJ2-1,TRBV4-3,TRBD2,CASSQDGTQGSGSYNEQFF,TGCGCCAGCAGCCAAGATGGAACCCAGGGTAGCGGGTCCTACAATGAGCAGTTCTTC
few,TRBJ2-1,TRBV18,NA,CASSPPPGYNEQFF,TGTGCCAGCTCACCGCCCCCGGGGTACAATGAGCAGTTCTTC
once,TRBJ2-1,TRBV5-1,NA,CASSLEGGNYNEQFF,TGCGCCAGCAGCTTGGAAGGGGGTAACTACAATGAGCAGTTCTTC
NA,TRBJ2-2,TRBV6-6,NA,CASWESGNTGELFF,TGTGCCAGCTGGGAATCGGGAAACACCGGGGAGCTGTTTTTT
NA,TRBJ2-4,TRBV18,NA,CASSPTGGSDKNIQYF,TGTGCCAGCTCACCGACCGGCGGCAGCGACAAAAACATTCAGTACTTC
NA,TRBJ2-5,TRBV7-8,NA,CASSLGFAFRETQYF,TGTGCCAGCAGCTTAGGGTTCGCCTTCCGGGAGACCCAGTACTTC